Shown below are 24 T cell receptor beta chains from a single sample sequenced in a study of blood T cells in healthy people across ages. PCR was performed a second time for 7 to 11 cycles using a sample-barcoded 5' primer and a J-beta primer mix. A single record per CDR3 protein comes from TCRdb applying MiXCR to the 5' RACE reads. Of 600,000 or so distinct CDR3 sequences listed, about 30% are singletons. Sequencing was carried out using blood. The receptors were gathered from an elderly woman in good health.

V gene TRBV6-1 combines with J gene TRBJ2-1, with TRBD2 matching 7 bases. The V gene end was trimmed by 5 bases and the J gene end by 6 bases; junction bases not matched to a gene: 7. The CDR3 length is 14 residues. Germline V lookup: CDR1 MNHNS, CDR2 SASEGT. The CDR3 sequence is CASSRTGGLNEQFF. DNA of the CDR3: TGTGCCAGCAGTCGGACGGGGGGACTCAATGAGCAGTTCTTC.

The CDR3 DNA is TGTGCCAGCAGCTTGTCCGGGACAGGGCTATCTGAAGCTTTCTTT. It codes for CASSLSGTGLSEAFF. The rearrangement uses TRBV5-5 and TRBJ1-1, with TRBD1 matching over 9 bases. Germline V CDR1 and CDR2: SGHKS, YYEKEE (reference sequence). V lost 1 base and J lost 6; bases outside the gene matches: 7. The CDR3 length is 15 residues.

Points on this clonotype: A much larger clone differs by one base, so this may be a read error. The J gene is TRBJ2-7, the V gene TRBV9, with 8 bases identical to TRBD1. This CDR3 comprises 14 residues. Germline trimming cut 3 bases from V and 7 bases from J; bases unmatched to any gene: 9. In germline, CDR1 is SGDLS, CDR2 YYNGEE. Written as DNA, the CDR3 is TGTGCCAGCAGCGGACAGGGGTTCCACAGTGAGCAGTACTTC. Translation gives CASSGQGFHSEQYF.

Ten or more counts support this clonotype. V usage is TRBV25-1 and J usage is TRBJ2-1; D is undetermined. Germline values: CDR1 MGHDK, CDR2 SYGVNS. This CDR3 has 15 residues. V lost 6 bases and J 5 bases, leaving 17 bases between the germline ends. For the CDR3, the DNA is TGTGCCAGCAGGGGGTCCGTCGATCACAACAATGAGCAGTTCTTC. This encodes CASRGSVDHNNEQFF.

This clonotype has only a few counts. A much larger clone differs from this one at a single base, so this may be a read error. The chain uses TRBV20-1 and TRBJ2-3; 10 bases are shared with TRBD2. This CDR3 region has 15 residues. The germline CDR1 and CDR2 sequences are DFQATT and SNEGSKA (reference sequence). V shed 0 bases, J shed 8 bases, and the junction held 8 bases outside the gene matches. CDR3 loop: CSARDRAGGWGTQYF. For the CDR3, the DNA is TGCAGTGCTAGAGATCGAGCGGGGGGGTGGGGTACGCAGTATTTT.

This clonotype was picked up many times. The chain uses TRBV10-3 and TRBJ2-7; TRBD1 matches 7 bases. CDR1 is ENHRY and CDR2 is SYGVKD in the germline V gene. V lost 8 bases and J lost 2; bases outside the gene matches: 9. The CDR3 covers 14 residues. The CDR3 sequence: CAILLWTGTYEQYF. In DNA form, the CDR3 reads TGTGCCATCCTTTTGTGGACAGGCACCTACGAGCAGTACTTC.

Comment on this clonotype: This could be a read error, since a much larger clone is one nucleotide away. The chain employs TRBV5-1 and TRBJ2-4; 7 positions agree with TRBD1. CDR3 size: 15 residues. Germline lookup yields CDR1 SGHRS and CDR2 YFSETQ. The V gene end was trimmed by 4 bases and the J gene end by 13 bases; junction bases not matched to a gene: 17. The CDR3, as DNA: TGCGCCAGCAGCCCCCCGACAGGGACCTACAATGAGCAGTACTTC. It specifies CASSPPTGTYNEQYF.

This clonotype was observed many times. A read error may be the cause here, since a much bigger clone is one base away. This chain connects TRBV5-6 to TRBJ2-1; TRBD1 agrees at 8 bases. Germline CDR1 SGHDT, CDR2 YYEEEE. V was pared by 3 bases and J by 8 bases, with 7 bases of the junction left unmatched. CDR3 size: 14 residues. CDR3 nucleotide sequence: TGTGCCAGCAGCTGGCGGCAGGGGGCCCATGAGCAGTTCTTC. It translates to CASSWRQGAHEQFF.

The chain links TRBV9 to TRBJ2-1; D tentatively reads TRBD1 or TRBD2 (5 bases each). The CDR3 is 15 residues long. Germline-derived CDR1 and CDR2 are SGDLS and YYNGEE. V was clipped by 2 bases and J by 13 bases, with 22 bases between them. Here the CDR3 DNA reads TGTGCCAGCAGCGTTAGGGTGGGGGTACAAGAGACCCAGTTCTTC. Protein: CASSVRVGVQETQFF.

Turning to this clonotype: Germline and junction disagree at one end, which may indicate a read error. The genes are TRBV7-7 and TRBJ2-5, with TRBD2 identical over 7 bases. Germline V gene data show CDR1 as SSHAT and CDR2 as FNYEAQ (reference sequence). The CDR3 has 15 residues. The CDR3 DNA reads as TGTGCTAGCAGCTCGGGGAGGGTAGCTCAAGAGACCCAGTACTTC. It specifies CASSSGRVAQETQYF. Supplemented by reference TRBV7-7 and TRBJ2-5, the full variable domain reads GAGVSQSPRYKVTKRGQDVTLRCDPISSHATLYWYQQALGQGPEFLTYFNYEAQPDKSGLPSDRFSAERPEGSISTLTIQRTEQRDSAMYRCASSSGRVAQETQYFGPGTRLLVL.

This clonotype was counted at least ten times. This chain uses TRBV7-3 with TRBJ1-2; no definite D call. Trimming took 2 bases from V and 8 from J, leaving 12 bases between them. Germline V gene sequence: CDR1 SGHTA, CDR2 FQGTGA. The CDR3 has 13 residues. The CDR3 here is CASSLGPPGGYTF. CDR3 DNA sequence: TGTGCCAGCAGCTTAGGGCCCCCTGGAGGCTACACCTTC. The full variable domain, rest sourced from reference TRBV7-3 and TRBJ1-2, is GAGVSQTPSNKVTEKGKYVELRCDPISGHTALYWYRQSLGQGPEFLIYFQGTGAADDSGLPNDRFFAVRPEGSVSTLKIQRTERGDSAVYLCASSLGPPGGYTFGSGTRLTVV.

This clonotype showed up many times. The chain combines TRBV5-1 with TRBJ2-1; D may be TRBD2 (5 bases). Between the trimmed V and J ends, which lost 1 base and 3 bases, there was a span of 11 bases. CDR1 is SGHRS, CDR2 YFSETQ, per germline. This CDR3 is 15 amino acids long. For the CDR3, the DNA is TGCGCCAGCAGCTTGTTGAGCGGAGACTACAATGAGCAGTTCTTC. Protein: CASSLLSGDYNEQFF.

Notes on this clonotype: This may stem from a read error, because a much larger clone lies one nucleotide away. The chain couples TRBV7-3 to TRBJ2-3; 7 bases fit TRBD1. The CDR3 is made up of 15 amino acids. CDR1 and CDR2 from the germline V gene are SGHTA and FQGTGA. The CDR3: CVSSLKLGTADTQYF. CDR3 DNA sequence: TGTGTCAGCAGCCTAAAGTTAGGGACAGCAGATACGCAGTATTTT. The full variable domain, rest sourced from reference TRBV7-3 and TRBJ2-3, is GAGVSQTPSNKVTEKGKYVELRCDPISGHTALYWYRQSLGQGPEFLIYFQGTGAADDSGLPNDRFFAVRPEGSVSTLKIQRTERGDSAVYLCVSSLKLGTADTQYFGPGTRLTVL.

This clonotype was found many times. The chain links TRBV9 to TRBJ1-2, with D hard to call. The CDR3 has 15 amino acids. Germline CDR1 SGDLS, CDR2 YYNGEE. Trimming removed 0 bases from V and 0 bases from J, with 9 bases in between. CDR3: CASSVEPTANYGYTF. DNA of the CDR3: TGTGCCAGCAGCGTAGAGCCTACAGCTAACTATGGCTACACCTTC.

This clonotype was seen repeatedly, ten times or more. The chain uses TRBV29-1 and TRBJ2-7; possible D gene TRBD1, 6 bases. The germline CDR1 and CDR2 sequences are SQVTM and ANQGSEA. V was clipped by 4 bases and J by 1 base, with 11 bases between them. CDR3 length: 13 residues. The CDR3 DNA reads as TGCAGCGTTGGTGGCAGGGGATCCTACGAGCAGTACTTC. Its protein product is CSVGGRGSYEQYF.

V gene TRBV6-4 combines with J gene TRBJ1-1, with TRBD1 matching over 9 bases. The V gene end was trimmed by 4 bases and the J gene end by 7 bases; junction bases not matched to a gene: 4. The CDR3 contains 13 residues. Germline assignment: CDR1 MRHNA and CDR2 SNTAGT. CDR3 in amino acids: CASSARQGDEAFF. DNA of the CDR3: TGTGCCAGCAGTGCCAGACAGGGGGATGAAGCTTTCTTT.

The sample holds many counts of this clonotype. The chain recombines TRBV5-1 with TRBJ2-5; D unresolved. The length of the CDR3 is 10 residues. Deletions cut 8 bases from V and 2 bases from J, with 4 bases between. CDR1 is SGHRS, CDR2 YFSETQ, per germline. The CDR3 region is CARGQETQYF. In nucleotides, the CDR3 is TGCGCCAGAGGGCAAGAGACCCAGTACTTC.

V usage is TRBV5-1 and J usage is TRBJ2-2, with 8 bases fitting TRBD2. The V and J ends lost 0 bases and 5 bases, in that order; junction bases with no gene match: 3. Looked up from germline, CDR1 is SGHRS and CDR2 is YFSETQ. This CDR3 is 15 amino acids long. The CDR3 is CASSLAGGETGELFF. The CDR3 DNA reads TGCGCCAGCAGCTTGGCCGGGGGGGAGACCGGGGAGCTGTTTTTT.

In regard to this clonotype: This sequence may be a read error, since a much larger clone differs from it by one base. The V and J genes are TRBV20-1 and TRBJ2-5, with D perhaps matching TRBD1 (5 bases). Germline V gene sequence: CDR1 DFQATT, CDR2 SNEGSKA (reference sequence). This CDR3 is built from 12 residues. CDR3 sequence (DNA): TGCAGGGCTAGTGACCAGGGAGAGACCCAGTACTTC. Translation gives CRASDQGETQYF.

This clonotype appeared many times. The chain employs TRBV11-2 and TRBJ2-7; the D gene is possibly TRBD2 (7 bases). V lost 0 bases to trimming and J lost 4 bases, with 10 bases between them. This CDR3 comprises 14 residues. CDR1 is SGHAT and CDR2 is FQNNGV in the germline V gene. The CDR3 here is CASSLEQGGYEQYF. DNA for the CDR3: TGTGCCAGCAGCTTAGAACAGGGAGGGTACGAGCAGTACTTC. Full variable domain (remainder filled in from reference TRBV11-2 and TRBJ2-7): EAGVAQSPRYKIIEKRQSVAFWCNPISGHATLYWYQQILGQGPKLLIQFQNNGVVDDSQLPKDRFSAERLKGVDSTLKIQPAKLEDSAVYLCASSLEQGGYEQYFGPGTRLTVT.

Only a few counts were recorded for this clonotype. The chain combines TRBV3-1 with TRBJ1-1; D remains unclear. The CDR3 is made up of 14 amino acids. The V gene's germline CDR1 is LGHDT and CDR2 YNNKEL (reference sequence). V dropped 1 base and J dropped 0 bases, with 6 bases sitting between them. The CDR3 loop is CASSQANMNTEAFF. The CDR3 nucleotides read TGTGCCAGCAGCCAAGCCAACATGAACACTGAAGCTTTCTTT.

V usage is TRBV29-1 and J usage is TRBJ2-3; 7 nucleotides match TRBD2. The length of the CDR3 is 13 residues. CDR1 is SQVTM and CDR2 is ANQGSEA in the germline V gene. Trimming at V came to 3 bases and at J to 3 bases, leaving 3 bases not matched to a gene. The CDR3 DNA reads TGCAGCGTTGATCTGCGGGGGACAGATACGCAGTATTTT. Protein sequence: CSVDLRGTDTQYF.

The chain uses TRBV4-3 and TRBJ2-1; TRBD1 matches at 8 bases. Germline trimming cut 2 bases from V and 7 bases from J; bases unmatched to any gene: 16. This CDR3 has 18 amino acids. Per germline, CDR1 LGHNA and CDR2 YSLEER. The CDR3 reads CASSQRLVGQGPSNEQFF. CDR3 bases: TGCGCCAGCAGCCAACGCTTAGTCGGACAGGGCCCTTCGAATGAGCAGTTCTTC.

Here the CDR3 DNA reads TGTGCCAGCAGCCAAGAGAAAAACGAATTCTATGGCTACACCTTC. It is translated as CASSQEKNEFYGYTF. This chain links TRBV4-2 with TRBJ1-2; D unclear. This CDR3 spans 15 amino acids. From germline, CDR1 is LGHNA and CDR2 YNFKEQ. Trimming removed 0 bases from V and 4 bases from J, with 12 bases in between.